This record covers a single T cell receptor beta chain. The antigen remains unidentified. The data were taken from a study of graft-versus-host responses after intestinal transplantation. Profiling relied on immunoSEQ multiplex PCR, and the TCRdb table lists in-frame clones only, not all of them. The data contain around 90,000 clones, 90% to 95% of them seen just once; the ten biggest clones take up about 1.1%. Trimming shortened V by 4 bases and J by 4 bases, and 8 bases separated the two germline ends. CDR1 is MGHRA and CDR2 is YSYEKL in the germline V gene. The CDR3 sequence is 13 residues long. Here the sequenced sample was unstimulated CD8+ T cells sorted from spleen or lymph node cells, taken before transplant. The rearrangement joins TRBV4-1 to TRBJ1-5; D is uncertain. The source of this sequence is a human donor who was the organ donor for an intestinal transplant. CDR3 amino acids: CASSRAGNQPQHF. Written as DNA, the CDR3 is TGCGCCAGCAGCCGCGCGGGAAATCAGCCCCAGCATTTT.